This T cell receptor (beta chain) originates from a study of blood T cell repertoires in COVID-19. Study background: T cells, B-cell-depleted T cells, or PBMCs supplied cDNA or gDNA.

In the source study's methods: Amplification with reference gene primers provided the estimates of nucleated cell counts. The method was immunoSEQ multiplex PCR; TCRdb's version includes in-frame clones alone and lacks a portion of them. V, J and clone size are those of that table, while D and trimming were read from the DNA. The sample includes some 71,000 clones, approximately 80% of them seen just once. While infection was still active, Seattle patients were enrolled and then followed longitudinally. Trimming shortened V by 5 bases and J by 9 bases, and 17 bases separated the two germline ends. This CDR3 has 14 amino acids. Germline V lookup: CDR1 SGHTA, CDR2 FQGNSA.

Source material: peripheral blood. This clonotype originated in a man aged 50-59 years with COVID-19, enrolled during active disease. The chain combines TRBV7-2 with TRBJ2-1; TRBD2 is a possible D gene (5 bases). In nucleotides, the CDR3 is TGTGCCAGCAGCCCCGGAGGACCAAAGGGTGAGCAGTTCTTC. The encoded protein is CASSPGGPKGEQFF.